This T cell receptor (beta chain) was observed in a study of blood T cells in healthy people across ages. Through a sample-barcoded 5' primer and a J-beta primer mix, a second PCR was run for roughly 6 to 12 cycles. TCRdb passed the 5' RACE reads through MiXCR, listing each CDR3 protein once. The data contain 1.5 million to 2 million distinct CDR3 sequences, about 39% of them singletons. Study-wide findings and caveats: Greater diversity and more naive CD4+ cells were seen in long-lived donors than in aged donors.

With respect to this clonotype: The target antigen is unknown.

Sequencing used blood. The receptor was derived from a human donor in good health.

The DNA for the CDR3 is TGCGCCAGCAGCTTCGCCCGGGCTCGGGTGAATGAGCAGTTCTTC. It translates to CASSFARARVNEQFF. The chain has TRBV5-1 and TRBJ2-1; unclear D gene. CDR3 length: 15 amino acids. Trimming shortened V by 2 bases and J by 7 bases, and 16 bases separated the two germline ends. Looked up from germline, CDR1 is SGHRS and CDR2 is YFSETQ.